This T cell receptor beta chain appears in the sequencing data of a study of cytomegalovirus exposure and HLA in healthy donors. Donors were ostensibly healthy at sampling, although undocumented immune exposures were probable. The PCR employed 60 Vbeta primers together with 13 Jbeta primers. Clones were sequenced by immunoSEQ multiplex PCR, and TCRdb holds only the in-frame ones, with some missing. This table holds roughly 84,000 clones, around 77% found once. Comments on this clone: Its specificity is unknown.

The study, taken as a whole, reports: An observed cluster of highly shared sequence variants was recorded as a likely sequencing artifact. Reported performance of the classifier showed diagnosis of cytomegalovirus status with high specificity and sensitivity.

Germline CDR1 is MNHNS and CDR2 is SASEGT. Trimming stripped 7 bases from V and 5 bases from J, with 23 bases between. The CDR3 spans 16 residues. The V and J genes are TRBV6-1 and TRBJ1-2; possible D gene TRBD1, 6 bases. The receptor was isolated from a man between 50 and 59 years old in good health and CMV-seronegative. Sequenced material: PBMCs. The CDR3 nucleotides are TGTGCCAGCAATGATTTCGGAGGCAGGGGAATATATGGCTACACCTTC. As protein: CASNDFGGRGIYGYTF.